The entry below gives a single TCR beta chain sequence along with its context. 60 Vbeta and 13 Jbeta primers were used in PCR. Only in-frame clones appear in the TCRdb table, and some are missing; sequencing was by immunoSEQ multiplex PCR. This sample yields 130,000 or so clones, of which 65% to 75% are seen a single time; around 6.6% belongs to the top ten. The sample originates from a study of cytomegalovirus exposure and HLA in healthy donors. The germline gives CDR1 MNHEY, CDR2 SMNVEV (reference sequence). The CDR3 consists of 13 residues. Between the trimmed V and J ends, which lost 2 bases and 3 bases, there was a span of 7 bases.

The TCR originated in a man between 40 and 49 years old in good health and CMV-seropositive. Sequenced: PBMCs. The chain combines TRBV27 with TRBJ2-5, with D unclear. CDR3 amino acids: CASSLRYEETQYF. DNA of the CDR3: TGTGCCAGCAGTTTACGGTATGAAGAGACCCAGTACTTC.